These 24 T cell receptor beta chains were all obtained from the same sample, sequenced in a study of T cells in Graves' hyperthyroidism and ophthalmopathy. Amplified TCR beta CDR3 regions derived from RNA transcripts. The TCR CDR3 was amplified in a first-round RT-PCR using the HTBI primer set. TCRdb ran MiXCR on the multiplex PCR reads and lists one entry per CDR3 protein. The table lists about 640,000 distinct CDR3 sequences, roughly 20% of them singletons. The sequencing input was blood. The receptors stem from a man aged 25-45 years with Graves' ophthalmopathy.

The chain links TRBV20-1 to TRBJ2-3, with D hard to call. Trimming took off 0 bases at V and 0 bases at J, with 10 bases between the two ends. Germline-derived CDR1 and CDR2 are DFQATT and SNEGSKA (reference sequence). This CDR3 comprises 15 residues. CDR3 nucleotide sequence: TGCAGTGCTAGAGACTTCGACGGTAGCACAGATACGCAGTATTTT. Translation: CSARDFDGSTDTQYF.

The V and J genes are TRBV27 and TRBJ2-7; 11 nucleotides align to TRBD2. After removal of 5 bases from V and 6 bases from J, the junction contained 6 bases not matched to a gene. CDR3 length equals 14 residues. Germline CDR1 reads MNHEY; CDR2 reads SMNVEV (reference sequence). The CDR3 DNA reads TGTGCCAGCAGTATTAGCGGGAGGGCGTTCGAGCAGTACTTC. Translating it yields CASSISGRAFEQYF.

This clonotype appeared many times. The genes are TRBV5-1 and TRBJ2-7; D may be TRBD1 (6 bases). The CDR3 spans 14 residues. Trimming removed 4 bases from V and 0 bases from J, with 11 bases in between. Germline CDR1 SGHRS, CDR2 YFSETQ. CDR3 sequence reads: CASSGQSSSYEQYF. CDR3 nucleotide sequence: TGCGCCAGCAGCGGACAGTCAAGCTCCTACGAGCAGTACTTC.

The gene calls are TRBV10-3 and TRBJ2-7; 14 nucleotides agree with TRBD2. The V gene end was trimmed by 6 bases and the J gene end by 3 bases; junction bases not matched to a gene: 1. Germline CDR1 reads ENHRY; CDR2 reads SYGVKD. The CDR3 has 14 residues. The CDR3, as DNA: TGTGCCATCAGGGGGACTAGCGGGGGCTACGAGCAGTACTTC. Residues: CAIRGTSGGYEQYF.

The rearrangement uses TRBV9 and TRBJ2-5; the D gene could be TRBD1 or TRBD2 (5 bases each). The germline CDR1 and CDR2 sequences are SGDLS and YYNGEE. This CDR3 has 16 residues. Trimming cost V 4 bases and J 4 bases, with 20 bases left between them. The CDR3, as DNA: TGTGCCAGCAGCCCCGGGGACCTACCGGGGCGAGAGACCCAGTACTTC. Protein product: CASSPGDLPGRETQYF.

This clonotype was counted only a few times. The chain recombines TRBV19 with TRBJ2-5, with D tentatively TRBD1 (8 bases). CDR1 is LNHDA and CDR2 is SQIVND in the germline V gene (reference sequence). The V and J ends lost 2 bases and 2 bases respectively, with 27 bases between them. The CDR3 is 20 residues long. CDR3 nucleotide sequence: TGTGCCAGTAGTATATTGACGAAAGTAAGCGGGACAGGAGAACAAGAGACCCAGTACTTC. Translated: CASSILTKVSGTGEQETQYF. The variable domain in full, with the rest retrieved from reference TRBV19 and TRBJ2-5, is DGGITQSPKYLFRKEGQNVTLSCEQNLNHDAMYWYRQDPGQGLRLIYYSQIVNDFQKGDIAEGYSVSREKKESFPLTVTSAQKNPTAFYLCASSILTKVSGTGEQETQYFGPGTRLLVL.

This clonotype was found a few times. The CDR3 DNA is TGTGCTAGCTCCCCCGCGGGCGGGAGGGAGACCCAGTACTTC. This codes for CASSPAGGRETQYF. This sequence joins TRBV7-7 and TRBJ2-5; 8 bases fit TRBD2. There are 14 residues in the CDR3. From germline, CDR1 is SSHAT and CDR2 FNYEAQ (reference sequence). The full variable domain, rest sourced from reference TRBV7-7 and TRBJ2-5, is GAGVSQSPRYKVTKRGQDVTLRCDPISSHATLYWYQQALGQGPEFLTYFNYEAQPDKSGLPSDRFSAERPEGSISTLTIQRTEQRDSAMYRCASSPAGGRETQYFGPGTRLLVL.

As regards this clonotype: A much larger clone sits a single nucleotide away, making a read error possible. This chain joins TRBV7-2 and TRBJ1-3, with 9 bases identical to TRBD1. CDR1 is SGHTA, CDR2 FQGNSA, per germline. The CDR3 covers 14 residues. CDR3 sequence reads: CASRFPGQGNTICF. The CDR3 DNA reads as TGTGCCAGCAGATTTCCGGGACAGGGAAACACCATATGTTTT.

This clonotype was observed a handful of times. This chain connects TRBV28 to TRBJ2-7; possibly TRBD1 for D (7 bases). The germline CDR1 and CDR2 sequences are MDHEN and SYDVKM. The CDR3 runs 14 residues. V lost 6 bases, J lost 5 bases, and 17 bases lay in between. CDR3 DNA sequence: TGTGCCAGCAGGGCGGGGCAGGGGGTAGACGAGCAGTACTTC. Translation gives CASRAGQGVDEQYF.

This clonotype came up many times. The chain combines TRBV5-1 with TRBJ2-1; TRBD2 matches 8 bases. This CDR3 contains 17 residues. After removal of 2 bases from V and 0 bases from J, the junction contained 7 bases not matched to a gene. The V gene's germline CDR1 is SGHRS and CDR2 YFSETQ. CDR3 in amino acids: CASSFGSGRGSYNEQFF. In DNA form, the CDR3 reads TGCGCCAGCAGCTTTGGCAGCGGGAGAGGCTCCTACAATGAGCAGTTCTTC.

This sequence joins TRBV6-2 or TRBV6-3 and TRBJ2-1; 12 nucleotides agree with TRBD2. The CDR3 consists of 18 residues. Germline V gene data show CDR1 as MNHEY and CDR2 as SVGEGT. The junction had 9 bases not matched to a gene; V was cut back by 2 bases and J by 4 bases. CDR3 sequence reads: CASSYPLAGGPGYNEQFF. The CDR3 nucleotides are TGTGCCAGCAGTTACCCGCTAGCGGGAGGGCCCGGGTACAATGAGCAGTTCTTC.

For this clonotype: A read error may explain this, as a much larger clone is one base away. This chain connects TRBV18 to TRBJ1-2, with D maybe TRBD1 (6 bases). The CDR3 is 15 residues long. Germline CDR1 is KGHSH and CDR2 is LQKENI. The V end lost 3 bases, the J end lost 2 bases, and 13 bases lay between the germline ends. CDR3 residues: CASSPGTTVNYGYTF. As DNA, the CDR3 is TGTGCCAGCTCACCGGGGACAACTGTCAACTATGGCTACACCTTC.

The genes are TRBV28 and TRBJ2-7, with D hard to call. The germline V and J ends were trimmed by 4 bases and 5 bases, with 15 bases remaining between them. CDR3 length equals 14 residues. From germline, CDR1 is MDHEN and CDR2 SYDVKM. The CDR3 coding sequence is TGTGCCAGCAGTTCACACACGCTAGGCGACGAGCAGTACTTC. It encodes CASSSHTLGDEQYF.

At least ten counts were recorded for this clonotype. The rearrangement uses TRBV12-3 or TRBV12-4 and TRBJ1-5; D is unresolved. Trimming pared 2 bases from V and 5 bases from J, leaving 7 bases between. The CDR3 runs to 13 residues. The CDR3 region has the DNA TGTGCCAGCAGTTTAATCGTCGATCAGCCCCAGCATTTT. It codes for CASSLIVDQPQHF.

The chain uses TRBV6-2 or TRBV6-3 and TRBJ2-1, with 9 bases aligning to TRBD2. V lost 2 bases to trimming and J lost 8 bases; unmatched junction nucleotides: 10. Germline CDR1 reads MNHEY; CDR2 reads SVGEGT. This CDR3 has 16 residues. CDR3 residues: CASSYRWSSGTHEQFF. CDR3 nucleotides: TGTGCCAGCAGTTACCGTTGGTCTAGCGGGACACATGAGCAGTTCTTC.

This clonotype was observed a few times. The genes are TRBV27 and TRBJ1-5; D might be TRBD1 (5 bases). V lost 6 bases and J lost 5, with 11 bases in between. Germline V gene lookup returns CDR1 MNHEY and CDR2 SMNVEV (reference sequence). The CDR3 runs to 13 residues. The CDR3 loop reads CASRVREDQPQHF. CDR3 nucleotide sequence: TGTGCCAGCAGAGTCAGGGAGGATCAGCCCCAGCATTTT.

This clonotype was counted a few times. The V call is TRBV6-1, the J call TRBJ1-5; TRBD1 is a possible D gene (6 bases). The germline gives CDR1 MNHNS, CDR2 SASEGT. Trimming cost V 6 bases and J 0 bases, with 12 bases left between them. The CDR3 length is 15 residues. The CDR3 DNA reads TGTGCCAGCAGGAAACAGGGTCATAGCAATCAGCCCCAGCATTTT. The encoded protein is CASRKQGHSNQPQHF.

This chain links TRBV10-3 with TRBJ2-1; 7 bases are shared with TRBD2. The germline V gene encodes CDR1 ENHRY and CDR2 SYGVKD. Losses at the gene ends were 4 bases for V and 6 bases for J; bases not matched to a gene: 0. The CDR3 is 12 amino acids. CDR3 residues: CAISGTSNEQFF. The CDR3 DNA reads as TGTGCCATCAGTGGGACTAGCAATGAGCAGTTCTTC.

The sample holds a few counts of this clonotype. The chain uses TRBV10-3 and TRBJ1-1; D gene ambiguous. The CDR3 is made up of 12 amino acids. V lost 3 bases to trimming and J lost 4 bases, with 6 bases between them. Germline loops: CDR1 ENHRY, CDR2 SYGVKD. The CDR3 DNA reads as TGTGCCATCAGTGAACACGCCACTGAAGCTTTCTTT. Translating it yields CAISEHATEAFF.

This sequence joins TRBV7-9 and TRBJ2-1; possibly TRBD2 for D (6 bases). Per germline, CDR1 SEHNR and CDR2 FQNEAQ (reference sequence). The CDR3 is 19 residues long. With 4 bases removed from V and 5 bases from J, the gap between germline ends came to 27 bases. The CDR3 DNA follows: TGTGCCAGCAGCTGGAGGGACGTGGGGCGACCGACAACCCACAATGAGCAGTTCTTC. Translating gives CASSWRDVGRPTTHNEQFF. Combining the CDR3 with reference TRBV7-9 and TRBJ2-1 gives the whole variable domain DTGVSQNPRHKITKRGQNVTFRCDPISEHNRLYWYRQTLGQGPEFLTYFQNEAQLEKSRLLSDRFSAERPKGSFSTLEIQRTEQGDSAMYLCASSWRDVGRPTTHNEQFFGPGTRLTVL.

This clonotype has at least ten counts. This sequence joins TRBV7-6 and TRBJ1-1, with D uncertain. V lost 5 bases, J lost 5 bases, and 18 bases lay in between. Germline-derived CDR1 and CDR2 are SGHVS and FNYEAQ. This CDR3 contains 15 residues. The CDR3: CASSPSPGRGTEAFF. The CDR3 DNA reads as TGTGCCAGCAGCCCCAGCCCCGGGCGTGGGACTGAAGCTTTCTTT.

The V call is TRBV14, the J call TRBJ2-5; 10 nucleotides line up with TRBD2. V gave up 3 bases and J gave up 2 bases; unmatched junction bases: 6. CDR1 and CDR2 from the germline V gene are SGHDN and FVKESK. The CDR3 extends over 16 amino acids. CDR3 coding DNA: TGTGCCAGCAGCCAGGACACTAGCGGGACTCAAGAGACCCAGTACTTC. It specifies CASSQDTSGTQETQYF.

This clonotype has more than one count but fewer than ten. CDR3 region: CASSYSDREGPYF. The CDR3 DNA is TGTGCCAGCAGTTACAGCGACCGTGAGGGACCGTACTTC. This chain uses TRBV6-2 or TRBV6-3 with TRBJ2-5; either TRBD1 or TRBD2 may supply D (5 bases each). Trimming removed 2 bases at V and 13 bases at J, with 17 bases between. Germline CDR1 is MNHEY and CDR2 is SVGEGT. This CDR3 is 13 amino acids long.

The chain combines TRBV6-1 with TRBJ1-2, with D perhaps matching TRBD1 (5 bases). This CDR3 contains 13 residues. The V gene's germline CDR1 is MNHNS and CDR2 SASEGT. Trimming took 7 bases from V and 4 from J, leaving 13 bases between them. CDR3 region: CASIRTGLYGYTF. The CDR3 DNA reads TGTGCCAGCATTCGAACGGGGCTCTATGGCTACACCTTC.